The clone carrying this TCR beta chain was detected only a few times. Germline V gene data show CDR1 as SGHTA and CDR2 as FQGNSA. V was trimmed by 5 bases and J by 3 bases, leaving 5 bases between them. This CDR3 contains 11 residues. Treatment meaning: around 19 received Ad26.COV2.S at low or high dose, single or two shots; 5 received placebo; per-sample allocation not given. The study sampled participants on day 63 after the first vaccine or placebo injection. An adult donor aged 18-55 years was enrolled in Boston. These data come from a study of Ad26.COV2.S vaccination and SARS-CoV-2 variants. Study-level background: Donor participated within the Ad26.COV2.S arm of the COV1001 trial.

Profiled with immunoSEQ multiplex PCR; TCRdb holds only in-frame clones, not every one. The sample consists of about 480,000 clones, around 88% of them appearing once. The clonotype was recovered from a person aged 18-65 years who received the Ad26.COV2.S COVID-19 vaccine or a placebo. Sequencing was performed on peripheral blood, taken in a trial of Ad26.COV2.S vaccine versus placebo. The J gene is TRBJ2-7, the V gene TRBV7-2, with unresolved D. Here the CDR3 reads CASSPYYEQYF. The CDR3 DNA is TGTGCCAGCAGCCCCTACTACGAGCAGTACTTC.